This T cell receptor (beta chain) was sequenced for a study of blood T cell repertoires in COVID-19. The CDR3 is 16 residues long. CDR1 SGDLS and CDR2 YYNGEE come from the germline V gene. Losses at the gene ends were 4 bases for V and 4 bases for J; bases not matched to a gene: 12. Some clones are missing from TCRdb's copy, which holds only in-frame ones; the method was immunoSEQ multiplex PCR. The table has 150,000 to 200,000 clones, around 83% seen once. The V call is TRBV9, the J call TRBJ2-5; 8 nucleotides match TRBD2. This sequence originates from a woman in her 70s with COVID-19, enrolled during active disease. Sequencing was done on a sample of peripheral blood. The CDR3 protein is CASSLLPGGPGETQYF. The CDR3, as DNA: TGTGCCAGCAGCCTACTACCGGGAGGGCCGGGAGAGACCCAGTACTTC.